The 6 T cell receptor beta chains in this list originate from one sample, sequenced in a study of blood T cells in healthy people across ages. Through a sample-barcoded 5' primer and a J-beta primer mix, a second PCR was run for about 6 to 12 cycles. TCRdb fed the 5' RACE reads into MiXCR, producing one record per CDR3 protein. The table includes 1.5 million to 2 million distinct CDR3 sequences, around 48% detected once. Sequencing was performed on blood. These receptors originate from a woman aged 40 to 55 in good health.

In DNA form, the CDR3 reads TGTGCCAGCAGTATATTCCAGGGGAGAGCCTACGAGCAGTACTTC. It translates to CASSIFQGRAYEQYF. The V call is TRBV6-2 or TRBV6-3, the J call TRBJ2-7; maybe TRBD1 (6 bases). The CDR3 runs to 15 residues. V lost 5 bases to trimming and J lost 2 bases, with 16 bases between them. Germline V gives CDR1 MNHEY, CDR2 SVGEGT.

This chain joins TRBV20-1 and TRBJ1-2, with TRBD1 matching over 12 bases. V gave up 6 bases and J gave up 8 bases; unmatched junction bases: 13. Looked up from germline, CDR1 is DFQATT and CDR2 is SNEGSKA (reference sequence). The CDR3 sequence is 15 residues long. The CDR3 reads CSALVPGQGAGGYTF. As DNA, the CDR3 is TGCAGTGCGTTGGTACCGGGACAGGGGGCTGGAGGCTACACCTTC.

The V call is TRBV27, the J call TRBJ1-1, with D possibly TRBD1 on 5 matching bases. The length of the CDR3 is 15 residues. V was shortened by 3 bases and J by 0 bases, with 11 bases between the two germline ends. In germline, CDR1 is MNHEY, CDR2 SMNVEV (reference sequence). The CDR3 loop reads CASSLVGAMNTEAFF. CDR3 bases: TGTGCCAGCAGTTTGGTAGGGGCGATGAACACTGAAGCTTTCTTT.

Comments on this clonotype: Being one base from a much bigger clone, this may be a read error. This sequence joins TRBV7-2 and TRBJ2-1, with a weak D call TRBD1 (5 bases). Trimming cost V 6 bases and J 9 bases, with 15 bases left between them. The CDR3 sequence is 13 residues long. The germline V gene has CDR1 SGHTA and CDR2 FQGNSA. Here the CDR3 reads CASRSARRGEQFF. CDR3 sequence (DNA): TGTGCCAGCAGATCGGCTCGTAGGGGTGAGCAGTTCTTC.

The CDR3 region has the DNA TGCAGTGCTAACCGGGGGATACAAGAGACCCAGTACTTC. Its protein is CSANRGIQETQYF. V and J are TRBV20-1 and TRBJ2-5, with D possibly TRBD2 on 6 matching bases. Trimming took off 4 bases at V and 2 bases at J, with 11 bases between the two ends. Germline values: CDR1 DFQATT, CDR2 SNEGSKA (reference sequence). CDR3 length: 13 amino acids.

This clonotype has a handful of counts. The rearrangement joins TRBV5-1 to TRBJ2-3, with 7 bases that match TRBD1. The CDR3 runs 15 residues. J lost 3 bases, V lost 4 bases, and 8 bases had no gene match. Germline assignment: CDR1 SGHRS and CDR2 YFSETQ. This chain's CDR3 is CASSITGVGTDTQYF. The CDR3 bases are TGCGCCAGCAGCATCACAGGGGTTGGAACAGATACGCAGTATTTT.